One and the same sample provided the 24 T cell receptor beta chains below, sequenced in a study of blood T cells in healthy people across ages. A sample-barcoded 5' primer and a J-beta primer mix were used in a second PCR of about 7 to 12 cycles. A single record per CDR3 protein comes from TCRdb applying MiXCR to the 5' RACE reads. In the table there are 1.5 million to 2 million distinct CDR3 sequences, roughly 27% of which are singletons. Sequencing was carried out using blood. The receptors were gathered from a woman between 25 and 40 years old in good health.

This clonotype was counted ten times or more. The chain couples TRBV5-5 to TRBJ1-1; D not resolved. Germline assignment: CDR1 SGHKS and CDR2 YYEKEE (reference sequence). V lost 4 bases, J lost 0 bases, and 4 bases lay in between. The CDR3 consists of 12 residues. The chain's CDR3 is CASSPVNTEAFF. The CDR3 DNA follows: TGTGCCAGCAGCCCGGTGAACACTGAAGCTTTCTTT.

The chain combines TRBV6-5 with TRBJ2-3; the D is unclear. From germline, CDR1 is MNHEY and CDR2 SVGAGI. Trimming took 11 bases from V and 6 from J, leaving 21 bases between them. The CDR3 has 14 residues. CDR3 DNA sequence: TGTGCCGCCGCCCCCGTCGCCAGAGGTGATACGCAGTATTTT. Amino acid sequence: CAAAPVARGDTQYF.

This chain uses TRBV11-2 with TRBJ2-3, with D hard to call. Germline CDR1 reads SGHAT; CDR2 reads FQNNGV. The CDR3 sequence is 17 residues long. V lost 1 base and J lost 2, with 16 bases in between. CDR3 protein: CASSLGVAAALTDTQYF. The DNA of the CDR3 is TGTGCCAGCAGCTTAGGAGTGGCGGCGGCCCTCACAGATACGCAGTATTTT.

This clonotype was counted at least ten times. V and J are TRBV20-1 and TRBJ2-5; D is possibly TRBD2 (6 bases). V gave up 3 bases and J gave up 2 bases, with 10 bases separating them. Germline V gene lookup returns CDR1 DFQATT and CDR2 SNEGSKA (reference sequence). The CDR3 consists of 13 residues. CDR3 in amino acids: CSARAGGQETQYF. The CDR3 nucleotides are TGCAGTGCTAGGGCCGGAGGGCAAGAGACCCAGTACTTC.

V gene TRBV12-5 combines with J gene TRBJ1-2; 7 bases align to TRBD1. CDR1 and CDR2 (germline): LGHNT, FRNRAP. This CDR3 contains 13 residues. J was trimmed by 7 bases and V by 5 bases; bases with no gene match: 7. The CDR3 reads CASGPQGKGGYTF. The CDR3 nucleotides read TGTGCTAGTGGTCCACAGGGGAAGGGTGGCTACACCTTC.

This clonotype was seen ten or more times. The chain carries TRBV29-1 and TRBJ2-1, with TRBD1 as a possible D gene (5 bases). V was clipped by 5 bases and J by 9 bases, with 17 bases between them. This CDR3 region has 13 residues. CDR1 is SQVTM and CDR2 is ANQGSEA in the germline V gene. This CDR3 reads CSVRKVRVSEQFF. The CDR3 DNA follows: TGCAGCGTTCGTAAGGTCAGGGTGAGTGAGCAGTTCTTC.

The table lists this clonotype with many counts. J is TRBJ2-3 and V is TRBV20-1, with 8 bases matching TRBD1. Losses at the gene ends were 6 bases for V and 2 bases for J; bases not matched to a gene: 10. Germline values: CDR1 DFQATT, CDR2 SNEGSKA (reference sequence). The CDR3 runs to 15 residues. The CDR3 loop is CSAQGQGPITDTQYF. In DNA form, the CDR3 reads TGCAGTGCACAAGGACAGGGTCCGATCACAGATACGCAGTATTTT.

This clonotype was observed a few times. V usage is TRBV3-1 and J usage is TRBJ2-3; D is uncertain. The CDR3 covers 12 residues. The germline V gene has CDR1 LGHDT and CDR2 YNNKEL (reference sequence). V was pared by 0 bases and J by 6 bases, with 4 bases between. The CDR3, as DNA: TGTGCCAGCAGCCAAGAAGACGATACGCAGTATTTT. Translation gives CASSQEDDTQYF.

This clonotype was seen a few times. The V and J genes are TRBV11-2 and TRBJ2-3; D unclear. CDR3 length: 15 residues. Germline loops: CDR1 SGHAT, CDR2 FQNNGV. Trimming removed 1 base from V and 6 bases from J, with 14 bases in between. The CDR3 loop reads CASSLVGGSVDTQYF. Written as DNA, the CDR3 is TGTGCCAGCAGCTTAGTTGGTGGCTCGGTCGATACGCAGTATTTT.

This clonotype appeared many times. The chain recombines TRBV6-5 with TRBJ1-6, with D possibly matching TRBD1 (6 bases). The germline CDR1 and CDR2 sequences are MNHEY and SVGAGI. V lost 6 bases and J lost 9, with 18 bases in between. The length of the CDR3 is 15 residues. The chain's CDR3 is CASSILQGMSSPLHF. As DNA, the CDR3 is TGTGCCAGCAGCATCCTCCAGGGGATGAGTTCACCCCTCCACTTT.

This clonotype turned up a few times. The chain combines TRBV5-1 with TRBJ2-7; D remains ambiguous. Germline CDR1 reads SGHRS; CDR2 reads YFSETQ. This CDR3 is built from 15 residues. V was pared by 0 bases and J by 2 bases, with 12 bases between. As DNA, the CDR3 is TGCGCCAGCAGCTTGGAGGCCAGCAAGACCTACGAGCAGTACTTC. Its translation: CASSLEASKTYEQYF. Filled out from reference TRBV5-1 and TRBJ2-7, the complete variable domain reads KAGVTQTPRYLIKTRGQQVTLSCSPISGHRSVSWYQQTPGQGLQFLFEYFSETQRNKGNFPGRFSGRQFSNSRSEMNVSTLELGDSALYLCASSLEASKTYEQYFGPGTRLTVT.

The rearrangement joins TRBV27 to TRBJ2-7; D uncertain. The V gene's germline CDR1 is MNHEY and CDR2 SMNVEV (reference sequence). Deletions cut 0 bases from V and 6 bases from J, with 15 bases between. This CDR3 has 15 amino acids. The CDR3 protein is CASSLSLASSREQYF. Written as DNA, the CDR3 is TGTGCCAGCAGTTTATCGTTGGCGTCGTCTCGCGAGCAGTACTTC.

The chain has TRBV10-3 and TRBJ1-4, with 8 bases matching TRBD1. The CDR3 consists of 14 residues. CDR1 is ENHRY, CDR2 SYGVKD, per germline. V trimming: 11 bases; J trimming: 8 bases; junction bases outside the gene matches: 13. The CDR3 is CASGGDRGPEKLFF. The DNA for the CDR3 is TGTGCCTCGGGGGGCGACAGGGGACCCGAAAAACTGTTTTTT.

With regard to this clonotype: One junction end disagrees with the germline gene, perhaps due to a read error. The rearrangement uses TRBV6-5 and TRBJ2-4; TRBD2 matches at 9 bases. Germline assignment: CDR1 MNHEY and CDR2 SVGAGI. The CDR3 covers 16 residues. The CDR3, as DNA: TGTGCCGGCAGCCCCGATCTAGCGGGGTCCTACAATGAGCAGTACTTC. Translation gives CAGSPDLAGSYNEQYF.

There are a few counts of this clonotype. The CDR3 DNA follows: TGCGCCAGCAGCTTAAGGGCCCCCCCACTCGAGCAGTACTTC. The encoded protein is CASSLRAPPLEQYF. This chain uses TRBV5-1 with TRBJ2-7; D gene uncertain. Germline V gene sequence: CDR1 SGHRS, CDR2 YFSETQ. The V gene lost 2 bases and the J gene lost 6 bases, with 15 bases spanning the gap. This CDR3 has 14 amino acids.

In its sample, this clonotype was seen many times. CDR3 residues: CASNMWGDGGYTF. The CDR3 nucleotides are TGTGCCAGCAACATGTGGGGTGACGGTGGCTACACCTTC. The genes are TRBV9 and TRBJ1-2, with D unresolved. Germline CDR1 is SGDLS and CDR2 is YYNGEE. CDR3 length equals 13 residues. V was cut by 6 bases and J by 7 bases, with 16 bases left in between.

This clonotype was counted a few times. The V and J genes are TRBV11-2 and TRBJ2-4; 12 nucleotides match TRBD1. Germline CDR1 and CDR2: SGHAT and FQNNGV. The trim removed 5 bases at V and 0 bases at J, leaving 23 bases unmatched. This CDR3 has 23 amino acids. Here the CDR3 DNA reads TGTGCCAGCAGCCTCGTGCCGGGACAGGGGGCACCTCCACCCTCGCAAGCCAAAAACATTCAGTACTTC. Protein product: CASSLVPGQGAPPPSQAKNIQYF.

A note on this clonotype: One end of the junction fails to match germline, which may point to a read error. The rearrangement uses TRBV28 and TRBJ1-6, with D perhaps matching TRBD1 (6 bases). This CDR3 spans 14 amino acids. Germline V lookup: CDR1 MDHEN, CDR2 SYDVKM. For the CDR3, the DNA is TGTGCCAGCAGTTTGTCAGGGGTGGATTCAGCCCTCCACTTT. Its translation: CASSLSGVDSALHF.

This clonotype appeared many times. The chain recombines TRBV12-3 or TRBV12-4 with TRBJ1-5; maybe TRBD1 (6 bases). The CDR3 consists of 14 residues. V lost 2 bases, J lost 5 bases, and 10 bases lay in between. The CDR3: CASSLIQGHQPQHF. CDR3 DNA: TGTGCCAGCAGTTTAATACAGGGCCATCAGCCCCAGCATTTT.

This clonotype was seen only a few times. The chain is built from TRBV12-3 or TRBV12-4 and TRBJ1-1; D uncertain. Trimming took 8 bases from V and 3 from J, leaving 13 bases between them. The CDR3 is 13 residues long. The CDR3 DNA follows: TGTGCCAGCCGGGTTCGGACGGACACTGAAGCTTTCTTT. This encodes CASRVRTDTEAFF.

This clonotype appeared a few times. The chain couples TRBV12-3 or TRBV12-4 to TRBJ2-3; TRBD2 matches at 9 bases. J gave up 2 bases and V 6 bases, and 6 bases lay outside the gene matches. The CDR3 spans 15 residues. Here the CDR3 reads CASSDIAGVTDTQYF. The CDR3, as DNA: TGTGCCAGCAGCGACATAGCGGGAGTCACAGATACGCAGTATTTT.

The V call is TRBV15, the J call TRBJ2-5, with TRBD2 as a possible D gene (6 bases). Deletions cut 5 bases from V and 3 bases from J, with 13 bases between. The germline V gene has CDR1 LNHNV and CDR2 YYDKDF (reference sequence). This CDR3 has 14 residues. CDR3 residues: CATSPRRAKETQYF. The CDR3 DNA reads as TGTGCCACCAGCCCGAGGAGGGCAAAAGAGACCCAGTACTTC.

This clonotype was counted many times. One end of the junction fails to match germline, which may point to a read error. The V call is TRBV27, the J call TRBJ2-7, with D maybe TRBD2 (5 bases). CDR1 is MNHEY and CDR2 is SMNVEV in the germline V gene (reference sequence). The CDR3 has 14 residues. Written as DNA, the CDR3 is TGCGCCAGCAGCTTGTCGGACGGGACCTACGAGCAGTACTTC. Translation: CASSLSDGTYEQYF.

This clonotype was seen at least ten times. The chain uses TRBV20-1 and TRBJ2-4; 8 bases fit TRBD2. The CDR3 has 15 residues. With V trimmed by 6 bases and J by 5 bases, 12 bases remained unmatched. Germline-derived CDR1 and CDR2 are DFQATT and SNEGSKA (reference sequence). For the CDR3, the DNA is TGCAGTGCCCGGACTGGCGGGGGGCTGGAAAACATTCAGTACTTC. As protein: CSARTGGGLENIQYF.